The 16 T cell receptor beta chains in this list originate from one sample, sequenced in a study of cytomegalovirus exposure and HLA in healthy donors. This PCR relied on a set of 60 Vbeta primers and 13 Jbeta primers. The method was immunoSEQ multiplex PCR; TCRdb's version includes in-frame clones alone and lacks a portion of them. Among 60,000 to 80,000 clones listed, more than 70% were seen once. The sequenced material came from PBMCs. The receptors originated from a woman aged 25 to 39 in good health and CMV-seronegative.

The V call is TRBV28, the J call TRBJ1-5; D may be TRBD1 (5 bases). This CDR3 comprises 14 residues. Germline CDR1 and CDR2: MDHEN and SYDVKM. Trimming pared 8 bases from V and 2 bases from J, leaving 13 bases between. DNA of the CDR3: TGTGCCAGCCGCAGGGTAGAGCGCAATCAGCCCCAGCATTTT. Amino acid sequence: CASRRVERNQPQHF.

The rearrangement uses TRBV28 and TRBJ1-1, with 8 bases lining up with TRBD1. The V segment lost 2 bases and the J segment 0 bases; nucleotides outside the gene matches: 8. This CDR3 has 17 amino acids. Looked up from germline, CDR1 is MDHEN and CDR2 is SYDVKM. In DNA form, the CDR3 reads TGTGCCAGCAGTTTAACGGCAGGGGGCCGGTTGAACACTGAAGCTTTCTTT. As protein: CASSLTAGGRLNTEAFF.

The genes are TRBV13 and TRBJ1-2; D gene unclear. Trimming took 2 bases from V and 3 from J, leaving 4 bases between them. The CDR3 loop spans 12 amino acids. CDR1 and CDR2 from the germline V gene are PRHDT and FYEKMQ (reference sequence). Here the CDR3 DNA reads TGTGCCAGCAGCTTACAGGACTATGGCTACACCTTC. It translates to CASSLQDYGYTF.

The rearrangement links TRBV19 to TRBJ1-5; TRBD1 matches at 7 bases. Looked up from germline, CDR1 is LNHDA and CDR2 is SQIVND (reference sequence). J was trimmed by 1 base and V by 6 bases; bases with no gene match: 15. CDR3 size: 18 residues. CDR3 coding DNA: TGTGCCAGTAGAGGGTGGAGACAGGGACGTGGGAGCAATCAGCCCCAGCATTTT. This sequence encodes CASRGWRQGRGSNQPQHF.

The J gene is TRBJ2-4, the V gene TRBV7-2; D is unclear. Between the trimmed V and J ends, which lost 5 bases and 1 base, there was a span of 12 bases. This CDR3 spans 15 amino acids. Germline CDR1 is SGHTA and CDR2 is FQGNSA. The CDR3 sequence is CASSPALRAKNIQYF. The CDR3 DNA sequence: TGTGCCAGCAGCCCTGCGCTCCGGGCCAAAAACATTCAGTACTTC.

The V and J genes are TRBV10-3 and TRBJ2-2; 9 nucleotides align to TRBD2. The junction had 12 bases not matched to a gene; V was cut back by 6 bases and J by 7 bases. The CDR3 length is 16 residues. Germline V gives CDR1 ENHRY, CDR2 SYGVKD. CDR3 sequence reads: CAIRSQAGGPVGELFF. CDR3 in DNA: TGTGCCATCAGGTCCCAGGCGGGAGGGCCGGTCGGGGAGCTGTTTTTT.

The J gene is TRBJ2-5, the V gene TRBV30; 11 bases are shared with TRBD2. Germline V gene data show CDR1 as GTSNPN and CDR2 as SVGIG (reference sequence). J was trimmed by 4 bases and V by 5 bases; bases with no gene match: 9. The CDR3 has 15 residues. The CDR3 sequence is CAWDPIGLAGETQYF. CDR3 DNA: TGTGCCTGGGACCCCATCGGACTAGCGGGAGAGACCCAGTACTTC.

The V call is TRBV6-5, the J call TRBJ1-2, with a tentative D call TRBD1 (5 bases). The CDR3 consists of 13 residues. Germline V lookup: CDR1 MNHEY, CDR2 SVGAGI. Between the trimmed V and J ends, which lost 3 bases and 7 bases, there was a span of 12 bases. This CDR3 reads CASSYPGNSGYTF. CDR3 nucleotide sequence: TGTGCCAGCAGTTATCCAGGGAATAGTGGCTACACCTTC.

The J gene is TRBJ2-5, the V gene TRBV18; 9 nucleotides align to TRBD2. The CDR3 covers 15 residues. V shed 3 bases, J shed 2 bases, and the junction held 4 bases outside the gene matches. Per the germline V gene, CDR1 is KGHSH and CDR2 is LQKENI. The CDR3 is CASSPSTSGQETQYF. In nucleotides, the CDR3 is TGTGCCAGCTCACCTTCGACTAGCGGACAAGAGACCCAGTACTTC. The whole variable domain, filled in from reference TRBV18 and TRBJ2-5, reads NAGVMQNPRHLVRRRGQEARLRCSPMKGHSHVYWYRQLPEEGLKFMVYLQKENIIDESGMPKERFSAEFPKEGPSILRIQQVVRGDSAAYFCASSPSTSGQETQYFGPGTRLLVL.

This clone was observed a few times. Other DNA sequences in the sample encode the same CDR3. The chain is built from TRBV5-1 and TRBJ2-5; D unclear. The V and J ends lost 5 bases and 2 bases respectively, with 4 bases between them. The CDR3 contains 11 residues. The germline V gene has CDR1 SGHRS and CDR2 YFSETQ. In DNA, the CDR3 is TGCGCCAGCAGTCAGCAAGAGACCCAGTACTTC. Translated: CASSQQETQYF. The full variable domain, rest sourced from reference TRBV5-1 and TRBJ2-5, is KAGVTQTPRYLIKTRGQQVTLSCSPISGHRSVSWYQQTPGQGLQFLFEYFSETQRNKGNFPGRFSGRQFSNSRSEMNVSTLELGDSALYLCASSQQETQYFGPGTRLLVL.

Details on this clone: No DNA is shown, since the ends of the CDR3 on it are uncertain; the CDR3 is the one TCRdb lists. This chain uses TRBV28 with TRBJ2-7; the listed D gene, TRBD1, was not tested against the DNA. The germline V gene has CDR1 MDHEN and CDR2 SYDVKM. The CDR3 extends over 17 residues, inclusive of both ends. CDR3 amino acids: CASSVWEWGRSTYEQYF.

J is TRBJ1-1 and V is TRBV29-1; maybe TRBD1 (5 bases). CDR3 size: 12 residues. Germline values: CDR1 SQVTM, CDR2 ANQGSEA. V was shortened by 6 bases and J by 0 bases, with 8 bases between the two germline ends. The CDR3 DNA is TGCAGCGTCGACAGTATGAACACTGAAGCTTTCTTT. Amino acid sequence: CSVDSMNTEAFF.

V and J are TRBV2 and TRBJ2-2; D might be TRBD1 (6 bases). Germline loops: CDR1 SNHLY, CDR2 FYNNEI. This CDR3 has 15 amino acids. V gave up 5 bases and J gave up 0 bases, with 10 bases separating them. The CDR3 sequence is CASSPGTPNTGELFF. The CDR3 DNA reads TGTGCCAGCAGTCCCGGGACACCGAACACCGGGGAGCTGTTTTTT.

The rearrangement uses TRBV14 and TRBJ1-1; D unresolved. The germline V gene has CDR1 SGHDN and CDR2 FVKESK. This CDR3 has 14 amino acids. The V end was cut by 0 bases, the J end by 0 bases, with 5 bases between. The CDR3, as DNA: TGTGCCAGCAGCCAAGATCGGGTGAACACTGAAGCTTTCTTT. Translating it yields CASSQDRVNTEAFF.

This sequence joins TRBV7-9 and TRBJ1-1; 7 bases map to TRBD1. In germline, CDR1 is SEHNR, CDR2 FQNEAQ (reference sequence). This CDR3 spans 13 amino acids. The V gene end was trimmed by 6 bases and the J gene end by 2 bases; junction bases not matched to a gene: 3. CDR3 nucleotides: TGTGCCAGCAGTTCAGGGGGAAACACTGAAGCTTTCTTT. Translated: CASSSGGNTEAFF.

Points on this clone: At one end the junction does not follow the germline gene, possibly because of a read error. This CDR3 reads CASSLGTGGLF. CDR3 DNA sequence: TGTGCCAGCAGCTTGGGGACAGGGGGTTTGTTC. The gene calls are TRBV5-8 and TRBJ1-2, with TRBD1 matching over 10 bases. The CDR3 has 11 amino acids. Germline values: CDR1 SGHTS, CDR2 YDEGEE.